The 30 T cell receptor beta chains presented below share a single source sample, sequenced in a study of cytomegalovirus exposure and HLA in healthy donors. 13 Jbeta primers and 60 Vbeta primers were used for the PCR. The repertoire was sequenced with immunoSEQ multiplex PCR; TCRdb's copy has only in-frame clones and lacks some. Of 160,000 or so clones in the sample, approximately 78% are singletons; the top ten hold 2.5%. Sequenced sample: PBMCs. These receptor sequences come from a human donor in good health.

This chain uses TRBV9 with TRBJ2-2; TRBD1 aligns across 7 bases. V gave up 1 base and J gave up 2 bases; unmatched junction bases: 2. Looked up from germline, CDR1 is SGDLS and CDR2 is YYNGEE. The length of the CDR3 is 15 residues. The CDR3 loop is CASSVRQGNTGELFF. CDR3 nucleotides: TGTGCCAGCAGCGTACGACAGGGAAACACCGGGGAGCTGTTTTTT.

This clone showed up just once. The chain links TRBV11-2 to TRBJ2-3, with 7 bases fitting TRBD1. The V segment lost 2 bases and the J segment 6 bases; nucleotides outside the gene matches: 5. The germline V gene encodes CDR1 SGHAT and CDR2 FQNNGV. The CDR3 runs 14 residues. CDR3: CASSLLGGRDTQYF. The CDR3 bases are TGTGCCAGCAGCTTATTAGGGGGCAGGGATACGCAGTATTTT.

The V gene is TRBV10-3, the J gene TRBJ2-5; 7 positions match TRBD1. After removal of 6 bases from V and 5 bases from J, the junction contained 3 bases not matched to a gene. The CDR3 runs to 12 residues. Germline CDR1 and CDR2: ENHRY and SYGVKD. CDR3 loop: CAISRDSETQYF. For the CDR3, the DNA is TGTGCCATCAGCCGGGACAGTGAGACCCAGTACTTC.

The chain couples TRBV7-3 to TRBJ1-6; 7 bases fit TRBD1. The CDR3 has 15 amino acids. J lost 8 bases, V lost 5 bases, and 9 bases had no gene match. Germline CDR1 is SGHTA and CDR2 is FQGTGA. The CDR3 DNA reads TGTGCCAGCAGCAAAACAGGGGACGGGGATTCACCCCTCCACTTT. This sequence encodes CASSKTGDGDSPLHF. The variable domain in full, completed from reference TRBV7-3 and TRBJ1-6, reads GAGVSQTPSNKVTEKGKYVELRCDPISGHTALYWYRQSLGQGPEFLIYFQGTGAADDSGLPNDRFFAVRPEGSVSTLKIQRTERGDSAVYLCASSKTGDGDSPLHFGNGTRLTVT.

J is TRBJ1-5 and V is TRBV7-2; D not certain. Germline V CDR1 and CDR2: SGHTA, FQGNSA. V was trimmed by 11 bases and J by 2 bases, leaving 13 bases between them. The CDR3 contains 13 residues. This CDR3 reads CAAGEGGNQPQHF. The CDR3 nucleotides read TGTGCCGCCGGCGAGGGTGGCAATCAGCCCCAGCATTTT.

The chain links TRBV19 to TRBJ1-4; D perhaps matches TRBD1 (5 bases). The V gene's germline CDR1 is LNHDA and CDR2 SQIVND (reference sequence). With 6 bases removed from V and 13 bases from J, the gap between germline ends came to 24 bases. The CDR3 has 15 amino acids. The CDR3 protein is CASSPYFLMGGLLFF. The CDR3 DNA is TGTGCCAGTAGCCCGTATTTCCTTATGGGGGGGTTACTGTTTTTT.

The chain joins TRBV6-5 to TRBJ1-4; D remains ambiguous. The germline V gene has CDR1 MNHEY and CDR2 SVGAGI. The CDR3 consists of 13 residues. V was shortened by 6 bases and J by 5 bases, with 10 bases between the two germline ends. The CDR3 spells CASSRTKNEKLFF. The CDR3 DNA reads as TGTGCCAGCAGCCGAACAAAAAATGAAAAACTGTTTTTT.

V usage is TRBV18 and J usage is TRBJ2-7, with 9 bases matching TRBD1. The CDR3 extends over 15 amino acids. Looked up from germline, CDR1 is KGHSH and CDR2 is LQKENI. V shed 6 bases, J shed 5 bases, and the junction held 11 bases outside the gene matches. The CDR3 is CASSPRGDRDHEQYF. The CDR3 DNA follows: TGTGCCAGCTCTCCTAGGGGGGACAGGGATCACGAGCAGTACTTC.

The V call is TRBV9, the J call TRBJ1-5, with 7 bases identical to TRBD1. Trimming took 1 base from V and 0 from J; bases not matched to a gene: 10. The CDR3 loop spans 18 amino acids. Per germline, CDR1 SGDLS and CDR2 YYNGEE. The CDR3 DNA reads as TGTGCCAGCAGCGTAAGTAACCGGACAGGATATAGCAATCAGCCCCAGCATTTT. Amino acids: CASSVSNRTGYSNQPQHF.

This clone occurred once. The CDR3 loop reads CASSFRNENTEAFF. The CDR3 nucleotides are TGTGCCAGCAGCTTCAGGAATGAGAACACTGAAGCTTTCTTT. This chain uses TRBV27 with TRBJ1-1; no clear D. The CDR3 is 14 amino acids. Germline assignment: CDR1 MNHEY and CDR2 SMNVEV (reference sequence). With 6 bases removed from V and 1 base from J, the gap between germline ends came to 12 bases.

Points on this clone: At one end, the junction sequence differs from germline, possibly due to a read error. This sequence joins TRBV6-5 and TRBJ2-1, with D perhaps matching TRBD2 (7 bases). Germline-derived CDR1 and CDR2 are MNHEY and SVGAGI. There are 16 residues in the CDR3. CDR3 protein: CASSYSARGAYSEQFF. CDR3 nucleotides: TGTGCCAGCAGTTACTCGGCACGGGGGGCGTACAGTGAGCAGTTCTTC.

The DNA of the CDR3 is TGTGCCAGCCGATCCCTAAACACCGGGGAGCTGTTTTTT. Its protein is CASRSLNTGELFF. The chain employs TRBV5-4 and TRBJ2-2; D ambiguous. CDR3 length: 13 residues. The germline V gene encodes CDR1 SGHNT and CDR2 YYREEE (reference sequence). With 7 bases removed from V and 2 bases from J, the gap between germline ends came to 9 bases.

Here the CDR3 reads CASSQVRNRGKLFF. The DNA of the CDR3 is TGCGCCAGCAGCCAAGTGCGTAATAGGGGAAAACTGTTTTTT. The rearrangement joins TRBV4-3 to TRBJ1-4; maybe TRBD1 (5 bases). The length of the CDR3 is 14 residues. Germline V gives CDR1 LGHNA, CDR2 YSLEER. V lost 1 base, J lost 10 bases, and 13 bases lay in between.

The chain couples TRBV5-1 to TRBJ1-2, with a weak D call TRBD1 (5 bases). Per the germline V gene, CDR1 is SGHRS and CDR2 is YFSETQ. Trimming left V 0 bases short and J 7 bases short, with 13 bases between. The CDR3 has 14 residues. For the CDR3, the DNA is TGCGCCAGCAGCTTGGGGCGGGGGAGTAGTGGCTACACCTTC. Translating gives CASSLGRGSSGYTF.

V and J are TRBV19 and TRBJ2-1, with TRBD2 matching 8 bases. The CDR3 is 15 residues long. The germline V gene has CDR1 LNHDA and CDR2 SQIVND (reference sequence). The V and J ends lost 4 bases and 4 bases, in that order; junction bases with no gene match: 6. CDR3 amino acids: CASSTPSGGYNEQFF. In DNA, the CDR3 is TGTGCCAGTAGTACACCCAGCGGGGGTTACAATGAGCAGTTCTTC. Combining the CDR3 with reference TRBV19 and TRBJ2-1 gives the whole variable domain DGGITQSPKYLFRKEGQNVTLSCEQNLNHDAMYWYRQDPGQGLRLIYYSQIVNDFQKGDIAEGYSVSREKKESFPLTVTSAQKNPTAFYLCASSTPSGGYNEQFFGPGTRLTVL.

V is TRBV25-1 and J is TRBJ2-2; 9 bases are shared with TRBD1. V was clipped by 6 bases and J by 7 bases; unmatched bases: 9. The germline CDR1 and CDR2 sequences are MGHDK and SYGVNS. The CDR3 extends over 15 amino acids. CDR3 coding DNA: TGTGCCAGCAGGACGGGGACAGGGTGGTACGGGGAGCTGTTTTTT. It encodes CASRTGTGWYGELFF.

This chain's CDR3 is CASSLGGGREAFF. The CDR3 coding sequence is TGTGCCAGCAGCTTAGGGGGGGGGCGTGAAGCTTTCTTT. The V gene is TRBV7-9, the J gene TRBJ1-1, with a weak D call TRBD1 (6 bases). This CDR3 has 13 residues. Trimming removed 1 base from V and 7 bases from J, with 10 bases in between. Germline CDR1 and CDR2: SEHNR and FQNEAQ (reference sequence).

This clone was recorded a few times. The chain is built from TRBV9 and TRBJ1-5, with D perhaps TRBD1 (5 bases). V was cut by 0 bases and J by 5 bases, with 12 bases left in between. The CDR3 runs 15 residues. Germline V gene sequence: CDR1 SGDLS, CDR2 YYNGEE. The CDR3 reads CASSVGGLVYQPQHF. The CDR3 DNA reads as TGTGCCAGCAGCGTAGGGGGACTAGTCTATCAGCCCCAGCATTTT. Full variable domain (rest looked up from reference TRBV9 and TRBJ1-5): DSGVTQTPKHLITATGQRVTLRCSPRSGDLSVYWYQQSLDQGLQFLIQYYNGEERAKGNILERFSAQQFPDLHSELNLSSLELGDSALYFCASSVGGLVYQPQHFGDGTRLSIL.

The V and J genes are TRBV7-3 and TRBJ2-2; weak D call: TRBD2 (6 bases). Germline V gene sequence: CDR1 SGHTA, CDR2 FQGTGA. This CDR3 has 15 residues. Trimming stripped 1 base from V and 0 bases from J, with 6 bases between. CDR3 DNA: TGTGCCAGCAGCTTAAGCGGGGCGAACACCGGGGAGCTGTTTTTT. Protein sequence: CASSLSGANTGELFF.

This sequence joins TRBV6-5 and TRBJ1-3, with 10 positions matching TRBD1. CDR1 and CDR2 (germline): MNHEY, SVGAGI. The CDR3 extends over 14 amino acids. V dropped 6 bases and J dropped 8; count of bases not matched to a gene: 7. The CDR3 sequence is CASRPGQGYYTIYF. The DNA of the CDR3 is TGTGCCAGCAGGCCGGGACAGGGGTACTACACCATATATTTT.

The CDR3 coding sequence is TGTGCCAGCAGTGAGGCAGGTGGGCAAGAGACCCAGTACTTC. Protein product: CASSEAGGQETQYF. This chain connects TRBV2 to TRBJ2-5; D is ambiguous. The V end lost 3 bases, the J end lost 2 bases, and 10 bases lay between the germline ends. Per germline, CDR1 SNHLY and CDR2 FYNNEI. This CDR3 has 14 amino acids.

This clone turned up a few times. The chain joins TRBV5-4 to TRBJ2-7, with a possible D match to TRBD1 (5 bases). The germline V gene encodes CDR1 SGHNT and CDR2 YYREEE (reference sequence). The CDR3 loop spans 13 amino acids. V was clipped by 4 bases and J by 3 bases, with 11 bases between them. This chain's CDR3 is CASSVTVDYEQYF. CDR3 DNA: TGTGCCAGCAGCGTGACAGTAGACTACGAGCAGTACTTC.

This CDR3 reads CASSPSGQISYEQYF. The CDR3 region has the DNA TGTGCCAGCAGCCCCTCGGGACAGATAAGTTACGAGCAGTACTTC. The rearrangement joins TRBV2 to TRBJ2-7, with 7 positions matching TRBD1. CDR1 is SNHLY and CDR2 is FYNNEI in the germline V gene. Losses at the gene ends were 6 bases for V and 4 bases for J; bases not matched to a gene: 12. This CDR3 contains 15 residues.

This clone has ten or more counts. The CDR3 spells CASSLGGNPKNTEAFF. CDR3 sequence (DNA): TGTGCCAGCAGCTTGGGGGGCAATCCAAAGAACACTGAAGCTTTCTTT. The chain recombines TRBV5-6 with TRBJ1-1; D might be TRBD1 (5 bases). Trimming shortened V by 0 bases and J by 1 base, and 13 bases separated the two germline ends. Per the germline V gene, CDR1 is SGHDT and CDR2 is YYEEEE. The CDR3 sequence is 16 residues long.

This clone was picked up a small number of times. This chain connects TRBV6-6 to TRBJ1-1; TRBD1 might be the D (6 bases). Trimming took 10 bases from V and 1 from J, leaving 7 bases between them. This CDR3 is built from 11 residues. Germline lookup yields CDR1 MNHNY and CDR2 SVGAGI (reference sequence). CDR3 sequence (DNA): TGTGCCACGACAGGGAACACTGAAGCTTTCTTT. This translates into CATTGNTEAFF.

This chain connects TRBV9 to TRBJ2-1; D possibly corresponds to TRBD1 (6 bases). Looked up from germline, CDR1 is SGDLS and CDR2 is YYNGEE. The length of the CDR3 is 12 residues. Trimming took off 3 bases at V and 9 bases at J, with 10 bases between the two ends. The CDR3 region has the DNA TGTGCCAGCAGCGGAACAGGGAGTGAGCAGTTCTTC. Its translation: CASSGTGSEQFF.

This clone has only one observation. The chain carries TRBV25-1 and TRBJ2-7; TRBD2 might be the D (5 bases). V dropped 2 bases and J dropped 7 bases, with 12 bases sitting between them. Germline V gene lookup returns CDR1 MGHDK and CDR2 SYGVNS. The CDR3 is 13 residues long. The CDR3 region is CASSEQIVAEQYF. The CDR3 bases are TGTGCCAGCAGTGAACAGATAGTAGCGGAGCAGTACTTC.

The table lists this clone with a count of one. The chain couples TRBV10-3 to TRBJ2-1; D perhaps matches TRBD1 (5 bases). CDR1 is ENHRY and CDR2 is SYGVKD in the germline V gene. V lost 7 bases and J 7 bases, leaving 20 bases between the germline ends. CDR3 length: 15 residues. CDR3 loop: CAIIPPPQGWNEQFF. As DNA, the CDR3 is TGTGCCATCATACCCCCCCCGCAGGGTTGGAATGAGCAGTTCTTC.

The chain joins TRBV6-5 to TRBJ2-5, with D maybe TRBD2 (6 bases). V was cut by 0 bases and J by 1 base, with 9 bases left in between. This CDR3 contains 15 residues. CDR1 is MNHEY, CDR2 SVGAGI, per germline. CDR3 amino acids: CASSYSGDFQETQYF. CDR3 DNA sequence: TGTGCCAGCAGTTACTCAGGGGACTTCCAAGAGACCCAGTACTTC.

The chain has TRBV6-5 and TRBJ2-2, with 7 bases identical to TRBD1. The CDR3 is 15 amino acids. V dropped 6 bases and J dropped 4; count of bases not matched to a gene: 8. The germline V gene encodes CDR1 MNHEY and CDR2 SVGAGI. CDR3 bases: TGTGCCAGCAGGCCAAGGGGGCGCGTCACCGGGGAGCTGTTTTTT. Translating gives CASRPRGRVTGELFF.